This T cell receptor beta chain was documented in a study of response to subunit inactivated influenza vaccine. Study-level results: A suggestion made by the authors is that each seasonal influenza vaccination recruits few new T cells.

V shed 2 bases and J shed 0 bases, with 10 bases lying between them. Germline V gene data show CDR1 as MNHEY and CDR2 as SMNVEV (reference sequence). The CDR3 is made up of 16 amino acids. Worth noting for this clonotype: Its antigen remains unknown.

MiXCR was run by TCRdb on the RT-PCR reads, yielding one entry per CDR3 protein. The table lists hundreds of thousands of distinct CDR3 sequences, about an eighth of them singletons. The chain combines TRBV27 with TRBJ2-2; a weak D match, TRBD2 (6 bases). Here the sequenced sample was PBMCs from blood, taken on the day of vaccination. This sequence was found in a man between 45 and 60 years old who received an inactivated influenza vaccine. This chain's CDR3 is CASSLSRGANTGELFF. CDR3 sequence (DNA): TGTGCCAGCAGTTTAAGTCGCGGGGCGAACACCGGGGAGCTGTTTTTT.